The TCR beta chain described here comes from a study of T cell responses to AZD1222 COVID-19 vaccine. Study-level results: Recipients of AZD1222 seropositive at baseline numbered only five or six. Among the donors, most were white British and more were female, and clonal diversity was possibly underestimated.

TCRdb's table, derived via immunoSEQ multiplex PCR, lists solely in-frame clones and lacks some. In the table there are 150,000 to 200,000 clones, roughly 94% of which are singletons. The germline gives CDR1 SSHAT, CDR2 FNYEAQ (reference sequence). The CDR3 is 17 amino acids. Regarding this clone: Its antigen is unknown. Germline is not matched at one junction end, which may reflect a read error.

Here the sequenced sample was peripheral blood, taken 28 days after the second AZD1222 dose. The clonotype comes from an adult who received the AZD1222 COVID-19 vaccine. V usage is TRBV7-7 and J usage is TRBJ2-2, with 13 nucleotides matching TRBD2. CDR3 nucleotides: TGTGCTAGCAGCCCCCAAGGGACTAGCGGGGACACCGGGGAGCTGTTTTTT. It specifies CASSPQGTSGDTGELFF.